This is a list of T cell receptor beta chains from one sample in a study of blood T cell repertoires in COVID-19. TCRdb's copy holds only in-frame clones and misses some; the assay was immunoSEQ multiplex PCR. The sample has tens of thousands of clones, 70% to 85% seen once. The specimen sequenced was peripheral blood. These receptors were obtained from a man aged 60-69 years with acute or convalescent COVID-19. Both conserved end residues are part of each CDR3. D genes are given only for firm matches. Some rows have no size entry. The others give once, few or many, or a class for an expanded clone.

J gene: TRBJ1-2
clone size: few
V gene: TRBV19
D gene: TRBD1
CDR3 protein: CASRTTGGFSYGYTF
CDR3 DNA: TGTGCCAGTAGGACAACAGGGGGCTTCAGTTATGGCTACACCTTC

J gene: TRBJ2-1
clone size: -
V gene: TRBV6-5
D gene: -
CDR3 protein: CASSQGQYNEQFF
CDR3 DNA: TGTGCCAGTAGCCAGGGCCAGTACAATGAGCAGTTCTTC

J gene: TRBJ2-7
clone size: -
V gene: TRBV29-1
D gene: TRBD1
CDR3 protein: CSVVVNLRDRGNEQYF
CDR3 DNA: TGCAGCGTCGTCGTGAATCTCCGAGACAGGGGCAACGAGCAGTACTTC

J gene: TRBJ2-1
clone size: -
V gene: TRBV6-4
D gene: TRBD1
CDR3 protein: CASSAQQGSEQFF
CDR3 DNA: TGTGCCAGCAGTGCACAACAGGGGAGTGAGCAGTTCTTC

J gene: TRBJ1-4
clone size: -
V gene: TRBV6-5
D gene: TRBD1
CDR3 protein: CASRQTGMNEKLFF
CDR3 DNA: TGTGCCAGCAGGCAGACAGGGATGAATGAAAAACTGTTTTTT

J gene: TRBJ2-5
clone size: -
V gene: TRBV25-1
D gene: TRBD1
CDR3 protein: CASRDRGETQYF
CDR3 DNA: TGTGCCAGCCGGGACAGGGGAGAGACCCAGTACTTC

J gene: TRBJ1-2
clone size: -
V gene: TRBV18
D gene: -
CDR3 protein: CASSPLETGYGYTF
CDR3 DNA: TGTGCCAGCTCACCACTGGAGACAGGTTATGGCTACACCTTC

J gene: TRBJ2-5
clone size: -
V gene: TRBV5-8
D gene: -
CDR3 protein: CASSLGGTHQETQYF
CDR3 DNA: TGTGCCAGCAGCTTGGGTGGGACACACCAAGAGACCCAGTACTTC

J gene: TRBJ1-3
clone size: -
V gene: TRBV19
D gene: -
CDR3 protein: CASEPRDTRSGNTIYF
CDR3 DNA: TGTGCCAGTGAGCCTCGGGACACCCGCTCTGGAAACACCATATATTTT

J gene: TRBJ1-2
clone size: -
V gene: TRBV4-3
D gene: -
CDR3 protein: CASSQDLRKEGRGYTF
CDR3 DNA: TGCGCCAGCAGCCAAGATCTACGGAAGGAGGGCCGAGGCTACACCTTC